Listed here are 19 T cell receptor beta chains from one sample, sequenced in a study of shared clonotypes between healthy human individuals. The assay was immunoSEQ multiplex PCR, and TCRdb's table has in-frame clones only and misses some. The data contain 1,500,000 or so clones, roughly 97% of them singletons. The sequenced material came from naive CD4+ T cells sorted from blood. Stated subset: CD45RA+ positively selected. These receptors originate from a young man in good health.

This chain uses TRBV5-1 with TRBJ1-3; 7 bases are a match to TRBD1. The CDR3 is 18 amino acids. The germline V gene has CDR1 SGHRS and CDR2 YFSETQ. V dropped 6 bases and J dropped 8; count of bases not matched to a gene: 23. CDR3 residues: CASMADRVLFHEGDTIYF. CDR3 coding DNA: TGCGCCAGCATGGCAGACAGGGTACTTTTCCATGAAGGAGACACCATATATTTT.

The chain recombines TRBV2 with TRBJ1-3, with D unresolved. The CDR3 runs to 15 residues. Germline V CDR1 and CDR2: SNHLY, FYNNEI. The ends were cut back, 4 bases at V and 1 base at J, with 11 bases in the middle. CDR3 nucleotide sequence: TGTGCCAGCAGTGCGGGATCCGAGTCTGGAAACACCATATATTTT. This translates into CASSAGSESGNTIYF.

This chain connects TRBV9 to TRBJ2-3; TRBD2 might be the D (6 bases). Deletions cut 3 bases from V and 4 bases from J, with 12 bases between. Germline V gives CDR1 SGDLS, CDR2 YYNGEE. The CDR3 spans 14 residues. For the CDR3, the DNA is TGTGCCAGCAGCGCCGAACGGAGGGCAGATACGCAGTATTTT. Its translation: CASSAERRADTQYF.

V is TRBV7-8 and J is TRBJ2-7, with 15 bases lining up with TRBD2. The CDR3 has 21 residues. From germline, CDR1 is SGHVS and CDR2 FQNEAQ. The V segment lost 5 bases and the J segment 1 base; nucleotides outside the gene matches: 18. The CDR3: CASSPTWTSGRAASRSYEQYF. CDR3 nucleotide sequence: TGTGCCAGCAGCCCGACGTGGACTAGCGGGAGGGCCGCTAGTAGGTCCTACGAGCAGTACTTC.

About this clone itself: Other DNA sequences in this specimen translate into the identical CDR3. The gene calls are TRBV5-1 and TRBJ1-2, with D maybe TRBD1 (5 bases). The CDR3 spans 14 residues. Germline CDR1 and CDR2: SGHRS and YFSETQ. Trimming pared 4 bases from V and 4 bases from J, leaving 14 bases between. The CDR3 sequence: CASSLGQGGYGYTF. CDR3 coding DNA: TGCGCCAGCAGCCTGGGGCAGGGCGGCTATGGCTACACCTTC.

V gene TRBV7-2 combines with J gene TRBJ2-7; D is possibly TRBD2 (5 bases). The V end lost 5 bases, the J end lost 4 bases, and 12 bases lay between the germline ends. CDR1 is SGHTA, CDR2 FQGNSA, per germline. The CDR3 sequence is 13 residues long. The CDR3 reads CASSKERFYEQYF. The CDR3 nucleotides are TGTGCCAGCAGCAAAGAGCGGTTTTACGAGCAGTACTTC.

V is TRBV28 and J is TRBJ2-4; D remains unclear. This CDR3 is 15 amino acids long. V was clipped by 6 bases and J by 3 bases, with 15 bases between them. In germline, CDR1 is MDHEN, CDR2 SYDVKM. CDR3 nucleotide sequence: TGTGCCAGCAGCCCCTCCGGTCCAGGCAAAAACATTCAGTACTTC. Protein sequence: CASSPSGPGKNIQYF.

V usage is TRBV28 and J usage is TRBJ1-2, with D maybe TRBD1 (5 bases). Looked up from germline, CDR1 is MDHEN and CDR2 is SYDVKM. This CDR3 region has 14 residues. V was pared by 3 bases and J by 5 bases, with 13 bases between. CDR3 nucleotides: TGTGCCAGCAGTTTTTCTGGGGCGGGTTATGGCTACACCTTC. This encodes CASSFSGAGYGYTF.

In nucleotides, the CDR3 is TGTGCCAGCAGCTTGGGGGTCAGGGCCTACGAGCAGTACTTC. It codes for CASSLGVRAYEQYF. The J gene is TRBJ2-7, the V gene TRBV5-5; D is possibly TRBD1 (5 bases). Germline-derived CDR1 and CDR2 are SGHKS and YYEKEE (reference sequence). The CDR3 sequence is 14 residues long. The V gene lost 0 bases and the J gene lost 2 bases, with 9 bases spanning the gap.

This clone was detected once. CDR3 in amino acids: CASSQEAGGRYEQYF. The DNA for the CDR3 is TGTGCCAGCAGCCAAGAGGCGGGAGGTCGGTACGAGCAGTACTTC. This chain joins TRBV14 and TRBJ2-7; TRBD2 matches 8 bases. The junction had 5 bases not matched to a gene; V was cut back by 0 bases and J by 4 bases. Germline V CDR1 and CDR2: SGHDN, FVKESK. This CDR3 is 15 amino acids long.

The chain couples TRBV11-3 to TRBJ2-1; D may be TRBD2 (5 bases). This CDR3 has 14 amino acids. Trimming removed 3 bases at V and 5 bases at J, with 11 bases between. Germline CDR1 reads SGHNT; CDR2 reads YENEEA. CDR3 loop: CASSFASLNNEQFF. CDR3 coding DNA: TGTGCCAGCAGCTTTGCTAGCTTAAACAATGAGCAGTTCTTC.

The J gene is TRBJ1-2, the V gene TRBV27; D gene ambiguous. V lost 3 bases and J lost 8, with 16 bases in between. CDR3 length equals 14 residues. The germline CDR1 and CDR2 sequences are MNHEY and SMNVEV (reference sequence). CDR3 in amino acids: CASSFRKPSEGYTF. Written as DNA, the CDR3 is TGTGCCAGCAGTTTTAGGAAACCCTCTGAGGGCTACACCTTC.

V and J are TRBV28 and TRBJ1-5; TRBD1 is a possible D gene (5 bases). Germline-derived CDR1 and CDR2 are MDHEN and SYDVKM. CDR3 length: 16 residues. V was clipped by 4 bases and J by 2 bases, with 15 bases between them. CDR3 in DNA: TGTGCCAGCAGTTCTAACATGCGGGGGGGCAATCAGCCCCAGCATTTT. Residues: CASSSNMRGGNQPQHF.

This chain joins TRBV4-3 and TRBJ2-3, with a weak D call TRBD1 (5 bases). Trimming shortened V by 0 bases and J by 1 base, and 8 bases separated the two germline ends. Germline-derived CDR1 and CDR2 are LGHNA and YSLEER. This CDR3 has 15 amino acids. The CDR3: CASSQEGPRTDTQYF. DNA of the CDR3: TGCGCCAGCAGCCAAGAGGGGCCCCGCACAGATACGCAGTATTTT.

The chain links TRBV28 to TRBJ2-1; D is possibly TRBD2 (6 bases). Per the germline V gene, CDR1 is MDHEN and CDR2 is SYDVKM. V was trimmed by 7 bases and J by 1 base, leaving 17 bases between them. The CDR3 totals 16 residues. The CDR3 reads CASINGGPVSYNEQFF. The CDR3 DNA reads TGTGCCAGCATCAACGGAGGGCCTGTTTCCTACAATGAGCAGTTCTTC.

The rearrangement uses TRBV29-1 and TRBJ1-2; D not resolved. The V end was cut by 7 bases, the J end by 8 bases, with 11 bases between. The CDR3 is 10 amino acids. The V gene's germline CDR1 is SQVTM and CDR2 ANQGSEA. The CDR3 DNA sequence: TGCAGCGCGGGCAGTGGAGGCTACACCTTC. Translation gives CSAGSGGYTF.

The chain carries TRBV6-1 and TRBJ2-7, with D possibly TRBD1 on 6 matching bases. V lost 8 bases, J lost 4 bases, and 18 bases lay in between. The CDR3 is 14 residues long. Germline V lookup: CDR1 MNHNS, CDR2 SASEGT. The CDR3 DNA is TGTGCCAGCGCCCCGGGACATAGACGATACGAGCAGTACTTC. This gives the protein CASAPGHRRYEQYF.

V gene TRBV29-1 combines with J gene TRBJ2-5, with unresolved D. The CDR3 spans 14 residues. Germline V gene data show CDR1 as SQVTM and CDR2 as ANQGSEA. Trimming shortened V by 1 base and J by 1 base, and 10 bases separated the two germline ends. The CDR3 loop reads CSVEGWQSQETQYF. The CDR3 nucleotides read TGCAGCGTTGAAGGATGGCAGAGCCAAGAGACCCAGTACTTC.

Points on this clone: This sample includes further DNA sequences coding for the same CDR3. This sequence joins TRBV9 and TRBJ2-3, with 8 nucleotides matching TRBD1. CDR1 is SGDLS and CDR2 is YYNGEE in the germline V gene. This CDR3 has 16 residues. V shed 4 bases, J shed 1 base, and the junction held 8 bases outside the gene matches. This CDR3 is CASSSLQGVGTDTQYF. The CDR3 nucleotides read TGTGCCAGCAGCTCACTACAGGGGGTCGGCACAGATACGCAGTATTTT.